This TCR beta chain was documented in a study of shared clonotypes between healthy human individuals. General study results and limits: Sampling was confined to blood; repertoires within tissues likely differ. Clonotypes shared by all four sorted-subset donors had higher generation probabilities than non-shared clonotypes.

Naive CD8 populations comprised CD45RO-negative cells positively selected for CCR7, excluding terminally differentiated effector memory CD45RA+ cells. The CDR3 consists of 15 residues. The ends were cut back, 6 bases at V and 5 bases at J, with 19 bases in the middle. The V gene's germline CDR1 is SQVTM and CDR2 ANQGSEA. Assay used: immunoSEQ multiplex PCR; TCRdb lists only in-frame clones, some missing. Of some 1,900,000 clones listed, about 95% were seen once; the top ten hold around 1%. For this clone: Its target is unknown.

Material for sequencing was naive CD8+ T cells sorted from blood. The receptor was derived from a man younger than 30 in good health. V usage is TRBV29-1 and J usage is TRBJ2-2; the D gene could be TRBD1 or TRBD2 (5 bases each). The CDR3 DNA reads TGCAGCGTACTCCGGTTGGGGGAAGAAACCGGGGAGCTGTTTTTT. Protein: CSVLRLGEETGELFF.